These T cell receptor beta chains were read from a single sample in a study of blood T cell repertoires in COVID-19. Sequencing used immunoSEQ multiplex PCR; TCRdb keeps in-frame clones, though not all of them. The table lists around 160,000 clones, 85% of them singletons. Sequenced input: peripheral blood. The receptors were sampled from a woman aged 35 to 49 with active or convalescent COVID-19. Each CDR3 is given without its conserved first and last residue.

V	J	CDR3
TRBV5-6	TRBJ1-6	ASSLWAGGNSPLH
TRBV5-1	TRBJ1-1	ASSSKQGNEAF
TRBV10-1	TRBJ2-5	ASSDPAGQETQY
TRBV7-2	TRBJ2-7	ASSLYRETYEQY
TRBV3-1/TRBV3-2	TRBJ1-5	ASSPSGTGGLNQPQH
TRBV1	TRBJ2-3	TSSPQEGSTDTQY
TRBV18	TRBJ2-6	ASSPQGLAGGSGANVLT
TRBV19	TRBJ2-1	ASSELAGGIYNEQF
TRBV19	TRBJ1-6	ASSGSQGGSPLH
TRBV10-3	TRBJ2-1	AISEEGTGMGDEQF
TRBV20-1	TRBJ1-4	SASSPSGSNEKLF
TRBV7-2	TRBJ1-3	ASTPGSGNTIY
TRBV9	TRBJ1-2	ASSVRQPSYGYT
TRBV4-1	TRBJ2-1	ASSQGTSGGYNEQF
TRBV5-1	TRBJ1-1	ASSTGGAPTEAF
TRBV28	TRBJ2-7	ASSPGGSYEQY
TRBV7-2	TRBJ2-1	ASSPTSGSVREQF
TRBV18	TRBJ1-1	ASSAKQGNTEAF
TRBV7-2	TRBJ1-2	ASSFTGANYGYT
TRBV6-1	TRBJ1-5	ASSENRVGIQPQH
TRBV29-1	TRBJ1-2	SVAQDRGGYT
TRBV28	TRBJ1-2	ASTPFRGGYT
TRBV18	TRBJ1-3	ASSPGAQFSGNTIY
TRBV6-5	TRBJ1-6	ASSRTGINNSPLH
TRBV20-1	TRBJ1-5	SASRQGRNQPQH
TRBV5-1	TRBJ1-6	ASSLEQGRIDSPLH
TRBV4-1	TRBJ1-2	ASSQDRTGESYGYT
TRBV7-9	TRBJ1-1	ASSPPTGMNTEAF
TRBV18	TRBJ1-1	ASSPQGENTEAF
TRBV15	TRBJ1-3	ATSDGYSGNTIY
TRBV9	TRBJ2-7	ASSVGPGGLGEQY
TRBV5-1	TRBJ2-1	ASSLAGLGLLDEQF
TRBV18	TRBJ2-1	ASSPLVAGSNEQF
TRBV11-2	TRBJ2-3	ASSLNSNPDTQY
TRBV6-2/TRBV6-3	TRBJ2-1	ASSSLGRGEKPYNEQF
TRBV11-1	TRBJ1-2	ASSLGQKYGYT
TRBV5-6	TRBJ1-2	ASSLGSGVVGYT
TRBV29-1	TRBJ1-1	SVNSGINTEAF
TRBV6-7	TRBJ1-6	ASSLGQDPNSPLH
TRBV5-1	TRBJ2-2	ASSLPGAGSGELF
TRBV30	TRBJ1-6	AWREGTYNSPLH
TRBV5-1	TRBJ2-4	ASSLPRFSGTGLNIQY
TRBV6-5	TRBJ1-2	ASRLTGSGYGYT
TRBV6-1	TRBJ1-4	ASSEQSPGQGFPPTNEKLF
TRBV18	TRBJ2-5	ASSPLPVQETQY
TRBV13	TRBJ1-1	ASSSDRGMNTEAF
TRBV4-3	TRBJ2-3	ASSQDPAVSDTQY
TRBV7-9	TRBJ2-2	ASSLDVQGAPGELF
TRBV10-2	TRBJ1-4	ASSEQGATNEKLF
TRBV18	TRBJ1-1	ASSPALGGHTEAF
TRBV21-1	TRBJ1-2	ASSKRSPGTGRGYGYT
TRBV28	TRBJ2-2	ASSPGTLNTGELF
TRBV28	TRBJ2-7	AAAGLAGVLQSYEQY
TRBV7-2	TRBJ2-3	ASSLALWREREADTQY